These T cell receptor beta chains were read from a single sample in a study of blood T cell repertoires in COVID-19. Generated by immunoSEQ multiplex PCR, the TCRdb table keeps only in-frame clones and is missing some. The sample has 200,000 to 300,000 clones, more than 75% seen once. Source material: peripheral blood. The receptors originated from a woman aged 40 to 50 who had recovered from COVID-19. Both conserved end residues are part of each CDR3. A D gene is named only where the DNA matches it firmly. Some rows mark clone size as missing; the rest say once, few, many or name a class of expanded clone.

V	J	D	size	DNA	CDR3
TRBV5-6	TRBJ2-4	-	-	TGTGCCAGCAGCTCTTCGGTCCTAGCCAAAAACATTCAGTACTTC	CASSSSVLAKNIQYF
TRBV4-1	TRBJ1-1	-	-	TGCGCCAGCAGCGACCGGGGGGCAGGGAAGAACACTGAAGCTTTCTTT	CASSDRGAGKNTEAFF
TRBV6-5	TRBJ2-7	-	-	TGTGCCAGCAGTCGGGAGTACTTAAAAGGCTACGAGCAGTACTTC	CASSREYLKGYEQYF
TRBV12-5	TRBJ2-4	-	-	TGTGCTAGTGGTCCCGGAGGGCCCAAGGACTTC	CASGPGGPKDF
TRBV19	TRBJ2-7	TRBD1	-	TGTGCCAGTAGCCCTACAGGGGGCAACGAGCAGTACTTC	CASSPTGGNEQYF
TRBV24-1	TRBJ1-5	TRBD1	-	TGTGCCACCGGGAGACAGGGGGCGAGCAATCAGCCCCAGCATTTT	CATGRQGASNQPQHF
TRBV3-1/TRBV3-2	TRBJ2-3	TRBD2	-	TGTGCCAGCAGCCCTTCGGGCGGGAGCGGTAGGGATACGCAGTATTTT	CASSPSGGSGRDTQYF
TRBV6-6	TRBJ1-2	-	-	TGTGCCAGCAGAGAGACAGCTAACTATGGCTACACCTTC	CASRETANYGYTF
TRBV5-4	TRBJ1-1	-	-	TGTGCCAGCAGCAACTCGGGTGAAGCTTTCTTT	CASSNSGEAFF
TRBV2	TRBJ2-2	-	-	TGTGCCAGCAGTGATGGCAGGGCACCCGGGGAGCTGTTTTTT	CASSDGRAPGELFF
TRBV19	TRBJ1-1	-	-	TGTGCCAGTAGTGTGAGACAGACGAACACTGAAGCTTTCTTT	CASSVRQTNTEAFF
TRBV7-2	TRBJ2-7	-	-	TGTGCCAGCAGCCCTCTACCCCCCTACGAGCAGTACTTC	CASSPLPPYEQYF
TRBV16	TRBJ1-2	-	-	TGTGCCAGCAGCCAAGCCCGGACAGCTAACTATGGCTACACCTTC	CASSQARTANYGYTF
TRBV7-3	TRBJ2-1	TRBD2	-	TGTGCCAGCAGCTCTGGGACTAGCGGGGGCAGCTCCTACAATGAGCAGTTCTTC	CASSSGTSGGSSYNEQFF
TRBV5-4	TRBJ2-7	-	-	TGTGCCAGCAGGGGAGCGGACTCCTACGAGCAGTACTTC	CASRGADSYEQYF
TRBV20-1	TRBJ1-2	TRBD1	-	TGCAGTACAGGGGATCGCCATGGCTACACCTTC	CSTGDRHGYTF
TRBV5-4	TRBJ1-1	TRBD1	-	TGTGCCAGCAGCCCCCCGCAGGGGGCCACTGAAGCTTTCTTT	CASSPPQGATEAFF
TRBV3-1/TRBV3-2	TRBJ1-1	-	-	TGTGCCAGCAGCCCCCTCGGGGGGCAGACTGAAGCTTTCTTT	CASSPLGGQTEAFF
TRBV7-9	TRBJ2-1	TRBD2	-	TGTGCCAGCAGCTTAAAAGGGTGGGAGGGGACCAATGAGCAGTTCTTC	CASSLKGWEGTNEQFF
TRBV7-2	TRBJ2-7	-	few	TGTGCCAGCAGCCCGGTTAGCTCCTACGAGCAGTACTTC	CASSPVSSYEQYF
TRBV24-1	TRBJ1-2	TRBD1	once	TGTGCCACCAGGGGACAGGGGACCTATGGCTACACCTTC	CATRGQGTYGYTF
TRBV10-3	TRBJ1-2	-	-	TGTGCCATCAGTGGCAGGACTTGGACCTTC	CAISGRTWTF
TRBV18	TRBJ1-2	-	few	TGTGCCAGCTCACCACGACGGGATGGCTACACCTTC	CASSPRRDGYTF
TRBV7-4	TRBJ1-1	-	-	TGTGCCAGCAGCGACCTACAGGGTTGGAACACTGAAGCTTTCTTT	CASSDLQGWNTEAFF
TRBV7-9	TRBJ1-5	-	few	TGTGCCAGCAGCTTAGCGGGGGCCCCACGGCCCCAGCATTTT	CASSLAGAPRPQHF
TRBV6-6	TRBJ2-3	-	-	TGTGCCAGCAGTTCGGACAGCCCGACCACAGATACGCAGTATTTT	CASSSDSPTTDTQYF
TRBV7-9	TRBJ1-4	TRBD1	-	TGTGCCAGCAGCTGGACAGGACAAAATGAAAAACTGTTTTTT	CASSWTGQNEKLFF
TRBV30	TRBJ2-7	TRBD2	-	TGTGCCTGGGGGAGCGGGATCTACGAGCAGTACTTC	CAWGSGIYEQYF
TRBV5-1	TRBJ2-5	-	-	TGCGCCAGCAGCCCCCCGGGCCAGGGATCAGAGACCCAGTACTTC	CASSPPGQGSETQYF
TRBV19	TRBJ1-5	-	-	TGTGCCAGTATCAGCGCTGCGACCCGATTGGATCAGCCCCAGCATTTT	CASISAATRLDQPQHF
TRBV6-5	TRBJ1-4	-	-	TGTGCCAGCAGGCCCCGCGGGTCCGGTAATGAAAAACTGTTTTTT	CASRPRGSGNEKLFF
TRBV21-1	TRBJ2-5	-	once	TGTGCCAGCAGCAAAGTCCGGGAGACCCAGTACTTC	CASSKVRETQYF
TRBV5-4	TRBJ2-7	-	-	TGTGCCAGCAGCGCACTGGCAGGGGACGAGCAGTACTTC	CASSALAGDEQYF
TRBV15	TRBJ2-7	-	-	TGTGCCACCAGCAGAGTTGGGGGAGCCAGTGGGGGGTACGAGCAGTACTTC	CATSRVGGASGGYEQYF
TRBV6-5	TRBJ2-1	-	-	TGTGCCAGCAGTTGGGGACTGTCGGAGGGGTACAATGAGCAGTTCTTC	CASSWGLSEGYNEQFF
TRBV7-2	TRBJ1-5	TRBD1	-	TGTGCCAGCAGCTTATGGGGGACAGACAATCAGCCCCAGCATTTT	CASSLWGTDNQPQHF